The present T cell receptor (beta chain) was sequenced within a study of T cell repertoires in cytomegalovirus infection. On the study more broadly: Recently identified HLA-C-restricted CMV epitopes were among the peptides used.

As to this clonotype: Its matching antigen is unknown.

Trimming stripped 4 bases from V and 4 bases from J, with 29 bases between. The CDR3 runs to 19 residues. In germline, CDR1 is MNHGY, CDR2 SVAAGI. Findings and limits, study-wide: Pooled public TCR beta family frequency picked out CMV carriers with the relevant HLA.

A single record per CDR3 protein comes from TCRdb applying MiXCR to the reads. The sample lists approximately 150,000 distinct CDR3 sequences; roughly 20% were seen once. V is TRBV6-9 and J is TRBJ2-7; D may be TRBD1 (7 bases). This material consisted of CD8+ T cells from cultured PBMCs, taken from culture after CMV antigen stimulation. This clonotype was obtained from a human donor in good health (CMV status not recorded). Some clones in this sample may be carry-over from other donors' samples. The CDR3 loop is CASSSASGGGQLKLYEQYF. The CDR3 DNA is TGTGCCAGCAGTTCCGCTTCAGGGGGAGGTCAATTAAAGTTATACGAGCAGTACTTC.